This T cell receptor (beta chain) was captured by sequencing in a study of T cell changes during pregnancy in multiple sclerosis. Germline V lookup: CDR1 LNHDA, CDR2 SQIVND (reference sequence). The CDR3 contains 15 residues. The V end lost 2 bases, the J end lost 8 bases, and 16 bases lay between the germline ends. TCRdb's table, derived via immunoSEQ multiplex PCR, lists solely in-frame clones and lacks some. The table lists roughly 41,000 clones, about 94% of them singletons. The chain recombines TRBV19 with TRBJ2-1; a possible D gene is TRBD2 (6 bases). The sequence was collected from a female donor with multiple sclerosis, enrolled in a pregnancy study. The starting material was peripheral blood, obtained in the third trimester of pregnancy. The CDR3 is CASSIRGVLRDEQFF. The CDR3 nucleotides read TGTGCCAGTAGTATACGCGGGGTTTTGAGAGATGAGCAGTTCTTC.